The rows below give T cell receptor beta chains drawn from one sample of a study of blood T cell repertoires in COVID-19. Measured with immunoSEQ multiplex PCR; TCRdb has only the in-frame clones, and not every one. The top ten clones hold 3.9% of a sample with more than 300,000 clones, more than 90% of them seen once. Sequences were obtained from PBMCs or T cells enriched from blood (not recorded which). These receptors all stem from a woman in her 30s who had been exposed to COVID-19. Each CDR3 is given with its conserved first and last residue. The D gene is left open where the match is weak. Clone size is not always given. Where it is, it says once, few, many or a class for expanded clones.

size: -; J: TRBJ1-1; V: TRBV15; D: -; DNA: TGTGCCACCAGCAGAGGGGCAGGTGGGAGGAACACTGAAGCTTTCTTT; CDR3: CATSRGAGGRNTEAFF
size: -; J: TRBJ2-6; V: TRBV3-1/TRBV3-2; D: -; DNA: TGTGCCAGCAGCCGAAAAGGGGAGGCCAACGTCCTGACTTTC; CDR3: CASSRKGEANVLTF
size: -; J: TRBJ2-7; V: TRBV6-5; D: -; DNA: TGTGCCAGCAGGGCGGGGACAGACACTTACTACGAGCAGTACTTC; CDR3: CASRAGTDTYYEQYF
size: -; J: TRBJ2-7; V: TRBV13; D: -; DNA: TGTGCCAGCAGCTCGGACAGCGGGGACGAGCAGTACTTC; CDR3: CASSSDSGDEQYF
size: -; J: TRBJ2-5; V: TRBV5-1; D: TRBD2; DNA: TGCGCCAGCAGCTTGGTCAGCGGGGAGGGGGAGACCCAGTACTTC; CDR3: CASSLVSGEGETQYF
size: -; J: TRBJ2-1; V: TRBV4-2; D: -; DNA: TGTGCCAGCAGCCAAGTTCCGGCGGGGGCCAATGAGCAGTTCTTC; CDR3: CASSQVPAGANEQFF
size: -; J: TRBJ2-3; V: TRBV9; D: -; DNA: TGTGCCAGCAGCCCGCTAGCAATGACAGATACGCAGTATTTT; CDR3: CASSPLAMTDTQYF
size: -; J: TRBJ1-2; V: TRBV19; D: TRBD1; DNA: TGTGCCAGTAGTCTCTGGACAGGGGGCAGGGATGGCTACACCTTC; CDR3: CASSLWTGGRDGYTF
size: -; J: TRBJ2-7; V: TRBV4-1; D: -; DNA: TGCGCCAGCAGCCAGGGGCGAAGGACACGATTAAACTCCTACGAGCAGTACTTC; CDR3: CASSQGRRTRLNSYEQYF
size: -; J: TRBJ1-2; V: TRBV2; D: TRBD1; DNA: TGTGCCAGCAGTTGGACAGGGGGGAGCTACACCTTC; CDR3: CASSWTGGSYTF
size: few; J: TRBJ1-4; V: TRBV5-6; D: -; DNA: TGTGCCAGCAGCTTTGGACACCTAAATAATGAAAAACTGTTTTTT; CDR3: CASSFGHLNNEKLFF
size: -; J: TRBJ1-5; V: TRBV9; D: -; DNA: TGTGCCAGCAGCGCCAGGGGTCAGCCCCAGCATTTT; CDR3: CASSARGQPQHF